The 18 T cell receptor beta chains given below trace back to one sample, sequenced in a study of blood T cell repertoires in COVID-19. Profiling relied on immunoSEQ multiplex PCR, and the TCRdb table lists in-frame clones only, not all of them. The table shows approximately 210,000 clones, with just under 85% occurring only once. Material: peripheral blood. The receptors derive from a man between 60 and 70 years old with COVID-19, enrolled during active disease.

This chain connects TRBV5-1 to TRBJ1-3; no clear D. Germline lookup yields CDR1 SGHRS and CDR2 YFSETQ. The V end was cut by 0 bases, the J end by 4 bases, with 8 bases between. This CDR3 contains 14 residues. CDR3 residues: CASSLDRKGNTIYF. The CDR3 nucleotides are TGCGCCAGCAGCTTGGACAGAAAGGGAAACACCATATATTTT.

This rearrangement joins TRBV4-3 to TRBJ1-4; D ambiguous. The V and J ends lost 0 bases and 7 bases respectively, with 24 bases between them. This CDR3 spans 19 amino acids. CDR1 LGHNA and CDR2 YSLEER come from the germline V gene. DNA for the CDR3: TGCGCCAGCAGCCAAGATCAAATTCGGCGAAGCGGGTGGGGTGAAAAACTGTTTTTT. The encoded protein is CASSQDQIRRSGWGEKLFF.

This clone was observed a single time. The V and J genes are TRBV5-1 and TRBJ2-2; 8 bases are shared with TRBD1. The length of the CDR3 is 14 residues. Germline-derived CDR1 and CDR2 are SGHRS and YFSETQ. With 3 bases clipped from V and 7 bases from J, the junction kept 5 bases outside the gene matches. As DNA, the CDR3 is TGCGCCAGCAGCTCGACAGGGGCGGGCGGGGAGCTGTTTTTT. It is translated as CASSSTGAGGELFF. Together with reference TRBV5-1 and TRBJ2-2, the CDR3 gives the full variable domain: KAGVTQTPRYLIKTRGQQVTLSCSPISGHRSVSWYQQTPGQGLQFLFEYFSETQRNKGNFPGRFSGRQFSNSRSEMNVSTLELGDSALYLCASSSTGAGGELFFGEGSRLTVL.

The table lists this clone with a count of one. The V call is TRBV15, the J call TRBJ1-6; D is ambiguous. This CDR3 has 18 residues. Germline values: CDR1 LNHNV, CDR2 YYDKDF (reference sequence). Trimming left V 0 bases short and J 2 bases short, with 14 bases between. The CDR3 DNA is TGTGCCACCAGCAGAGATTTAGCCCCTCCCCCCTATAATTCACCCCTCCACTTT. Translation gives CATSRDLAPPPYNSPLHF.

V is TRBV10-2 and J is TRBJ2-3, with a weak D call TRBD2 (5 bases). Germline V gene lookup returns CDR1 WSHSY and CDR2 SAAADI. The CDR3 loop spans 14 amino acids. Trimming left V 2 bases short and J 1 base short, with 7 bases between. The CDR3, as DNA: TGCGCCAGCAGTGAGGAGGGCCGCACAGATACGCAGTATTTT. Its protein is CASSEEGRTDTQYF.

Of note for this clone: Sequence at one end of the junction differs from germline and may be a read error. The CDR3 loop reads CASSYQRDRLNF. Here the CDR3 DNA reads TGTGCCAGCAGCTACCAACGGGACAGGCTTAACTTC. The rearrangement joins TRBV27 to TRBJ1-2; TRBD1 matches 8 bases. The germline V gene has CDR1 MNHEY and CDR2 SMNVEV (reference sequence). CDR3 length: 12 amino acids.

The V and J genes are TRBV6-6 and TRBJ1-5; the match to TRBD1 covers 7 bases. This CDR3 is built from 16 residues. With 5 bases clipped from V and 6 bases from J, the junction kept 13 bases outside the gene matches. Germline V gene lookup returns CDR1 MNHNY and CDR2 SVGAGI (reference sequence). CDR3 sequence: CASSGTRQGAGQPQHF. The DNA for the CDR3 is TGTGCCAGCAGTGGGACACGACAGGGCGCGGGTCAGCCCCAGCATTTT.

Here the CDR3 reads CASSTGPRDSPLHF. CDR3 DNA sequence: TGTGCCAGTAGTACTGGGCCCCGCGATTCACCCCTCCACTTT. V usage is TRBV19 and J usage is TRBJ1-6, with unresolved D. V shed 4 bases and J shed 8 bases, with 12 bases lying between them. CDR3 size: 14 residues. The germline V gene has CDR1 LNHDA and CDR2 SQIVND (reference sequence).

The genes are TRBV6-1 and TRBJ2-3; 9 bases align to TRBD2. The CDR3 is 17 residues long. Germline-derived CDR1 and CDR2 are MNHNS and SASEGT. The J segment lost 1 base and the V segment lost 1 base, leaving 6 bases of the junction unmatched. The CDR3: CASSEGVIAGGTDTQYF. The CDR3 nucleotides read TGTGCCAGCAGTGAAGGGGTGATAGCGGGGGGCACAGATACGCAGTATTTT.

The CDR3 DNA follows: TGTGCCAGCAGTCGGGGGACGGATAATTCACCCCTCCACTTT. Residues: CASSRGTDNSPLHF. The rearrangement uses TRBV6-2 or TRBV6-3 and TRBJ1-6, with a weak D call TRBD1 (5 bases). The CDR3 runs to 14 residues. Trimming shortened V by 5 bases and J by 5 bases, and 10 bases separated the two germline ends. The V gene's germline CDR1 is MNHEY and CDR2 SVGEGT.

V gene TRBV27 combines with J gene TRBJ2-3; D is perhaps TRBD2 (5 bases). Looked up from germline, CDR1 is MNHEY and CDR2 is SMNVEV (reference sequence). The CDR3 sequence is 14 residues long. Trimming pared 4 bases from V and 9 bases from J, leaving 17 bases between. The CDR3 region has the DNA TGTGCCAGCAGTTCCCCCGAGAGGAGCGGAACGCAGTATTTT. It codes for CASSSPERSGTQYF.

This clone has just one count. The genes are TRBV6-5 and TRBJ1-1; D might be TRBD1 (5 bases). The CDR3 runs 13 residues. V shed 2 bases and J shed 4 bases, with 8 bases lying between them. Germline-derived CDR1 and CDR2 are MNHEY and SVGAGI. The CDR3 DNA reads as TGTGCCAGCAGTTACAGGGGTGGCACTGAAGCTTTCTTT. This sequence encodes CASSYRGGTEAFF.

This clone was recorded only once. The rearrangement joins TRBV28 to TRBJ1-5; the D gene is possibly TRBD1 (5 bases). The CDR3 is 13 amino acids. Germline V gives CDR1 MDHEN, CDR2 SYDVKM. Between the trimmed V and J ends, which lost 6 bases and 7 bases, there was a span of 13 bases. CDR3 in DNA: TGTGCCAGCAGCGCGATCCGGGGGCAGCCCCAGCATTTT. Protein: CASSAIRGQPQHF.

The chain carries TRBV18 and TRBJ2-7, with TRBD2 identical over 7 bases. Germline-derived CDR1 and CDR2 are KGHSH and LQKENI. The CDR3 is 16 amino acids. The V gene end was trimmed by 2 bases and the J gene end by 0 bases; junction bases not matched to a gene: 7. CDR3 residues: CASSPKGWGGSYEQYF. The CDR3 coding sequence is TGTGCCAGCTCACCAAAGGGGTGGGGGGGCTCCTACGAGCAGTACTTC.

Only one count was recorded for this clone. V is TRBV2 and J is TRBJ2-6, with 8 nucleotides matching TRBD1. Germline lookup yields CDR1 SNHLY and CDR2 FYNNEI. This CDR3 region has 15 residues. Trimming removed 8 bases from V and 2 bases from J; junction bases left unmatched: 5. DNA for the CDR3: TGTGCCAGCCACGCGGACAGGGCTGGGGCCAACGTCCTGACTTTC. It translates to CASHADRAGANVLTF.

V and J are TRBV7-9 and TRBJ2-3; 10 nucleotides agree with TRBD1. Germline CDR1 reads SEHNR; CDR2 reads FQNEAQ (reference sequence). V gave up 1 base and J gave up 1 base; unmatched junction bases: 2. There are 16 residues in the CDR3. CDR3 sequence: CASSLGDRGRTDTQYF. CDR3 sequence (DNA): TGTGCCAGCAGCTTAGGGGACAGGGGACGCACAGATACGCAGTATTTT. Filled out from reference TRBV7-9 and TRBJ2-3, the complete variable domain reads DTGVSQNPRHKITKRGQNVTFRCDPISEHNRLYWYRQTLGQGPEFLTYFQNEAQLEKSRLLSDRFSAERPKGSFSTLEIQRTEQGDSAMYLCASSLGDRGRTDTQYFGPGTRLTVL.

The chain carries TRBV19 and TRBJ1-1; 12 positions agree with TRBD1. Losses at the gene ends were 6 bases for V and 1 base for J; bases not matched to a gene: 9. Germline assignment: CDR1 LNHDA and CDR2 SQIVND (reference sequence). The CDR3 length is 17 residues. Here the CDR3 reads CASSRRGTGGANTEAFF. DNA for the CDR3: TGTGCCAGTAGCCGCCGGGGGACAGGGGGCGCGAACACTGAAGCTTTCTTT.

The chain employs TRBV3-1 (or the pseudogene TRBV3-2) and TRBJ1-1; possibly TRBD1 for D (5 bases). Trimming stripped 0 bases from V and 5 bases from J, with 10 bases between. This CDR3 is built from 14 residues. Germline CDR1 reads LGHDT; CDR2 reads YNNKEL (reference sequence). CDR3 region: CASSQDRVRTEAFF. The DNA of the CDR3 is TGTGCCAGCAGCCAAGACAGGGTGAGAACTGAAGCTTTCTTT.